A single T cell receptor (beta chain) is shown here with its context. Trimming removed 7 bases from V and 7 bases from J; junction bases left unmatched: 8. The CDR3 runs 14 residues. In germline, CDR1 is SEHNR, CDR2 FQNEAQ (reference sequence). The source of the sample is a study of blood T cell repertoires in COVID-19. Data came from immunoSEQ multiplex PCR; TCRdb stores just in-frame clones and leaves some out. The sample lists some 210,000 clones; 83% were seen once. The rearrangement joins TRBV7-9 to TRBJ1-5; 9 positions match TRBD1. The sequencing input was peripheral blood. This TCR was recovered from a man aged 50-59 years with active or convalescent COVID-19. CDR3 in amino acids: CASTRDRAGQPQHF. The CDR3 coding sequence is TGTGCCAGCACCAGGGACAGGGCGGGCCAGCCCCAGCATTTT.